What follows are 27 T cell receptor beta chains derived from one specimen sequenced in a study of metastatic and nonmetastatic thyroid tumors. Ahead of thyroid surgery, no patient had received treatment of any kind. TCRdb ran MiXCR on the PCR reads. The sample has approximately 21,000 clones, roughly 30% seen once. The sample taken for sequencing was tumor tissue. These receptors all stem from a male donor with papillary thyroid cancer or a benign thyroid nodule (not recorded which). Some clones in this sample may be carry-over from other donors' samples.

V usage is TRBV11-2 and J usage is TRBJ2-5; a possible D gene is TRBD2 (6 bases). This CDR3 contains 14 residues. V was cut by 1 base and J by 4 bases, with 10 bases left in between. Germline lookup yields CDR1 SGHAT and CDR2 FQNNGV. The CDR3 nucleotides are TGTGCCAGCAGCTTAGGCCGGGACTTAGAGACCCAGTACTTC. It encodes CASSLGRDLETQYF. Variable domain in full (rest from reference TRBV11-2 and TRBJ2-5): EAGVAQSPRYKIIEKRQSVAFWCNPISGHATLYWYQQILGQGPKLLIQFQNNGVVDDSQLPKDRFSAERLKGVDSTLKIQPAKLEDSAVYLCASSLGRDLETQYFGPGTRLLVL.

There are many counts of this clone. Compared with germline, one end of the junction differs, possibly owing to a read error. The V call is TRBV9, the J call TRBJ1-4; D gene uncertain. The CDR3 runs 15 residues. Germline V gene lookup returns CDR1 SGDLS and CDR2 YYNGEE. CDR3 protein: CASNVGKSASEKLFF. CDR3 coding DNA: TGTGCCAGCAACGTAGGCAAATCCGCGAGTGAAAAACTGTTTTTT.

The V gene is TRBV20-1, the J gene TRBJ2-7, with D perhaps TRBD2 (6 bases). Germline-derived CDR1 and CDR2 are DFQATT and SNEGSKA (reference sequence). This CDR3 is built from 14 residues. V was cut by 0 bases and J by 7 bases, with 16 bases left in between. CDR3 sequence: CSARDGREAEEQYF. In DNA, the CDR3 is TGCAGTGCTAGAGATGGTAGGGAGGCGGAAGAGCAGTACTTC.

This clone was seen at least ten times. V gene TRBV15 combines with J gene TRBJ2-7; maybe TRBD1 (6 bases). Per germline, CDR1 LNHNV and CDR2 YYDKDF (reference sequence). Trimming stripped 0 bases from V and 3 bases from J, with 15 bases between. The CDR3 runs 16 residues. The CDR3 loop is CATSRDITGPIYEQYF. The CDR3 DNA reads TGTGCCACCAGCAGAGATATAACAGGGCCCATCTACGAGCAGTACTTC.

The chain links TRBV5-8 to TRBJ2-7; D is uncertain. The V gene lost 0 bases and the J gene lost 9 bases, with 13 bases spanning the gap. CDR1 is SGHTS, CDR2 YDEGEE, per germline. This CDR3 comprises 13 residues. CDR3 region: CASSLVGDHGQYF. The CDR3 DNA sequence: TGTGCCAGCAGCTTGGTTGGGGATCACGGGCAGTACTTC.

This clone was detected only a few times. CDR3 in DNA: TGCAGTGCTAGGGATGGAACTGAAGCTTTCTTT. This sequence encodes CSARDGTEAFF. The chain combines TRBV20-1 with TRBJ1-1; D remains unclear. Trimming removed 3 bases from V and 5 bases from J, with 7 bases in between. Looked up from germline, CDR1 is DFQATT and CDR2 is SNEGSKA (reference sequence). The CDR3 is 11 amino acids.

There are a few counts of this clone. A much bigger clone sits one base away, suggesting this may be a read error. The rearrangement joins TRBV3-1 to TRBJ1-2, with D maybe TRBD1 (5 bases). There are 14 residues in the CDR3. Germline V CDR1 and CDR2: LGHDT, YNNKEL (reference sequence). CDR3 bases: TGTGCCAGCAGCCAGGCAGGTGGGGGATATGGCCACACCTTC. It is translated as CASSQAGGGYGHTF.

This clone is deemed medium-sized. The same CDR3 arises from other DNA sequences in this sample as well. J is TRBJ2-2 and V is TRBV2, with a weak D call TRBD2 (6 bases). The germline V gene encodes CDR1 SNHLY and CDR2 FYNNEI. This CDR3 has 14 residues. V lost 6 bases and J lost 1, with 9 bases in between. CDR3 in DNA: TGTGCCAGCAGGGAGGGAGGGAACACCGGGGAGCTGTTTTTT. Translation: CASREGGNTGELFF.

This chain joins TRBV5-1 and TRBJ2-7, with TRBD1 identical over 12 bases. CDR1 is SGHRS, CDR2 YFSETQ, per germline. The CDR3 consists of 18 residues. Trimming cost V 2 bases and J 5 bases; bases outside gene matches: 14. The DNA of the CDR3 is TGCGCCAGCAGCTTCTCCGGGACAGGGGGCCCCTCCCAGCACGAGCAGTACTTC. Translation: CASSFSGTGGPSQHEQYF. Looking up the rest from reference TRBV5-1 and TRBJ2-7 gives the full variable domain: KAGVTQTPRYLIKTRGQQVTLSCSPISGHRSVSWYQQTPGQGLQFLFEYFSETQRNKGNFPGRFSGRQFSNSRSEMNVSTLELGDSALYLCASSFSGTGGPSQHEQYFGPGTRLTVT.

This clone was recorded a few times. Here the CDR3 DNA reads TGTGCCAGCACCCGTACCCCCCACCCTCTACCCTACGAGCAGTACTTC. Residues: CASTRTPHPLPYEQYF. The gene calls are TRBV6-2 or TRBV6-3 and TRBJ2-7, with unresolved D. V was clipped by 7 bases and J by 2 bases, with 21 bases between them. Germline-derived CDR1 and CDR2 are MNHEY and SVGEGT. The CDR3 has 16 amino acids.

The chain couples TRBV7-9 to TRBJ1-2, with a possible D match to TRBD1 (5 bases). This CDR3 spans 14 amino acids. Germline values: CDR1 SEHNR, CDR2 FQNEAQ (reference sequence). Trimming removed 2 bases at V and 6 bases at J, with 13 bases between. This CDR3 is CASSLSPGTNGYTF. CDR3 in DNA: TGTGCCAGCAGCTTATCGCCAGGGACTAATGGCTACACCTTC.

This clone occurred a few times. V is TRBV6-6 and J is TRBJ2-1; D gene unclear. Germline CDR1 is MNHNY and CDR2 is SVGAGI (reference sequence). CDR3 length: 16 residues. With 0 bases removed from V and 13 bases from J, the gap between germline ends came to 22 bases. CDR3 in DNA: TGTGCCAGCAGTTACTCGTCGGGTAGCAGGAGCCCTGTTCAGTTCTTC. Translation gives CASSYSSGSRSPVQFF.

This clone was found a few times. J is TRBJ2-7 and V is TRBV27, with a weak D call TRBD2 (6 bases). CDR1 and CDR2 from the germline V gene are MNHEY and SMNVEV (reference sequence). Trimming removed 2 bases at V and 5 bases at J, with 16 bases between. CDR3 length: 15 amino acids. The CDR3 DNA follows: TGTGCCAGCAGTTTAGGAGGGTTGGCTGGCCACGAGCAGTACTTC. It translates to CASSLGGLAGHEQYF.

This sequence joins TRBV5-1 and TRBJ2-7; D may be TRBD1 or TRBD2 (5 bases each). V lost 2 bases and J lost 2, with 17 bases in between. The CDR3 consists of 16 residues. Looked up from germline, CDR1 is SGHRS and CDR2 is YFSETQ. DNA for the CDR3: TGCGCCAGCAGCTTCGGTCGGGACGAAACTACCTACGAGCAGTACTTC. Translating it yields CASSFGRDETTYEQYF.

This clone was counted only a few times. The CDR3 protein is CAIRPAGGGSQPQHF. The CDR3, as DNA: TGTGCCATCAGACCCGCTGGGGGTGGTAGTCAGCCCCAGCATTTT. The genes are TRBV10-3 and TRBJ1-5; TRBD1 is a possible D gene (5 bases). CDR1 is ENHRY and CDR2 is SYGVKD in the germline V gene. The ends were cut back, 6 bases at V and 6 bases at J, with 18 bases in the middle. The CDR3 totals 15 residues.

This clone has more than one count but fewer than ten. The gene calls are TRBV13 and TRBJ2-7; D is perhaps TRBD2 (5 bases). The CDR3 extends over 13 amino acids. V was shortened by 5 bases and J by 1 base, with 9 bases between the two germline ends. Germline V gives CDR1 PRHDT, CDR2 FYEKMQ (reference sequence). CDR3 in amino acids: CASSDGISYEQYF. CDR3 DNA sequence: TGTGCCAGCAGCGACGGGATTTCCTACGAGCAGTACTTC.

The J gene is TRBJ1-6, the V gene TRBV6-1; D not resolved. The CDR3 spans 15 residues. The V gene's germline CDR1 is MNHNS and CDR2 SASEGT. The V gene lost 5 bases and the J gene lost 0 bases, with 8 bases spanning the gap. DNA for the CDR3: TGTGCCAGCAGTCTTGGAAGCTCCTATAATTCACCCCTCCACTTT. It is translated as CASSLGSSYNSPLHF.

V and J are TRBV20-1 and TRBJ2-7; 10 positions match TRBD2. Germline V lookup: CDR1 DFQATT, CDR2 SNEGSKA (reference sequence). V shed 5 bases, J shed 5 bases, and the junction held 9 bases outside the gene matches. The CDR3 extends over 14 amino acids. CDR3 sequence reads: CSAHISGRKNEQYF. CDR3 coding DNA: TGCAGTGCTCACATTAGCGGGAGGAAAAACGAGCAGTACTTC.

By share, this clone counts as medium-sized (0.01 to 0.1%). CDR3 amino acids: CAWRSRGFLNEQYF. The CDR3 DNA is TGTGCCTGGAGATCGCGGGGTTTTTTAAACGAGCAGTACTTC. The chain carries TRBV30 and TRBJ2-7, with a tentative D call TRBD2 (6 bases). The germline V gene encodes CDR1 GTSNPN and CDR2 SVGIG (reference sequence). The V end was cut by 3 bases, the J end by 5 bases, with 17 bases between. CDR3 length equals 14 residues.

This clone was counted a few times. This sequence joins TRBV28 and TRBJ1-2; D is unclear. There are 13 residues in the CDR3. V was shortened by 1 base and J by 1 base, with 4 bases between the two germline ends. The germline gives CDR1 MDHEN, CDR2 SYDVKM. The CDR3 DNA reads TGTGCCAGCAGTTTATCGGGTAACTATGGCTACACCTTC. Translation: CASSLSGNYGYTF.

The CDR3 is CSARDLTSGIAYEQYF. The CDR3 nucleotides read TGCAGTGCTAGAGATTTGACTAGCGGGATTGCCTACGAGCAGTACTTC. The rearrangement links TRBV20-1 to TRBJ2-7; 11 positions match TRBD2. Germline V lookup: CDR1 DFQATT, CDR2 SNEGSKA (reference sequence). The CDR3 is 16 residues long. With 0 bases clipped from V and 2 bases from J, the junction kept 6 bases outside the gene matches.

This clone was seen a handful of times. The chain carries TRBV6-1 and TRBJ1-5; weak D call: TRBD1 (6 bases). Germline values: CDR1 MNHNS, CDR2 SASEGT. The CDR3 is 16 residues long. V was pared by 6 bases and J by 0 bases, with 15 bases between. The CDR3 loop reads CASRDQTGNSNQPQHF. In DNA, the CDR3 is TGTGCCAGCAGAGATCAAACAGGGAATAGCAATCAGCCCCAGCATTTT.

This clone was seen only once. The V call is TRBV5-1, the J call TRBJ2-5, with D perhaps matching TRBD1 (6 bases). Trimming pared 4 bases from V and 4 bases from J, leaving 17 bases between. The CDR3 runs to 15 residues. The germline CDR1 and CDR2 sequences are SGHRS and YFSETQ. The CDR3 reads CASSTGQRATETQYF. The CDR3 coding sequence is TGCGCCAGCAGCACTGGACAGAGAGCTACAGAGACCCAGTACTTC.

V and J are TRBV30 and TRBJ2-5, with D possibly TRBD2 on 5 matching bases. Germline-derived CDR1 and CDR2 are GTSNPN and SVGIG (reference sequence). The CDR3 has 17 residues. V lost 3 bases and J 8 bases, leaving 28 bases between the germline ends. CDR3 sequence reads: CAWRPISGGILRYTQYF. CDR3 nucleotide sequence: TGTGCCTGGAGGCCGATATCCGGAGGAATTCTGCGATATACCCAGTACTTC.

This clone has ten or more counts. The chain joins TRBV27 to TRBJ2-3; the match to TRBD2 covers 7 bases. CDR3 length: 13 amino acids. Per the germline V gene, CDR1 is MNHEY and CDR2 is SMNVEV (reference sequence). The V and J ends lost 2 bases and 7 bases, in that order; junction bases with no gene match: 3. Written as DNA, the CDR3 is TGTGCCAGCAGTTTAGTGGGGGGGAATACGCAGTATTTT. Protein sequence: CASSLVGGNTQYF.

V usage is TRBV10-3 and J usage is TRBJ2-7; D perhaps matches TRBD2 (5 bases). The CDR3 runs 12 residues. Trimming cost V 11 bases and J 2 bases, with 13 bases left between them. The V gene's germline CDR1 is ENHRY and CDR2 SYGVKD. This CDR3 reads CASSAATYEQYF. In DNA form, the CDR3 reads TGTGCCTCTTCAGCGGCGACCTACGAGCAGTACTTC.

By share of the sample, this clone is medium-sized. The chain carries TRBV7-8 and TRBJ2-7; the match to TRBD2 covers 7 bases. Germline V gene lookup returns CDR1 SGHVS and CDR2 FQNEAQ. V lost 1 base and J lost 3; bases outside the gene matches: 6. The CDR3 totals 15 residues. CDR3 DNA: TGTGCCAGCAGCTTAGGCGGTAGCGGGCGCTACGAGCAGTACTTC. Its translation: CASSLGGSGRYEQYF.